This T cell receptor (beta chain) was identified during a study of blood T cell repertoires in COVID-19. Overall study: Acute and convalescent COVID-19 samples came from the United States, Italy and Spain. T cells, B-cell-depleted T cells, or PBMCs supplied cDNA or gDNA.

This clone was detected only once. TCRdb keeps only in-frame clones here, not all; method: immunoSEQ multiplex PCR. The sample shows about 70,000 clones, 88% of them seen only once. Germline V lookup: CDR1 SGHVS, CDR2 FQNEAQ. V lost 5 bases and J lost 8; bases outside the gene matches: 11. There are 14 residues in the CDR3. The chain employs TRBV7-8 and TRBJ1-2; TRBD1 matches at 7 bases. The sequencing sample was made of peripheral blood. The TCR comes from a woman in her seventies with acute or convalescent COVID-19. CDR3 sequence reads: CASSPSTGVQGYTF. CDR3 in DNA: TGTGCCAGCAGCCCGTCTACAGGGGTACAAGGCTACACCTTC. Looking up the rest from reference TRBV7-8 and TRBJ1-2 gives the full variable domain: GAGVSQSPRYKVAKRGQDVALRCDPISGHVSLFWYQQALGQGPEFLTYFQNEAQLDKSGLPSDRFFAERPEGSVSTLKIQRTQQEDSAVYLCASSPSTGVQGYTFGSGTRLTVV.